This entry lists 3 T cell receptor beta chains sequenced from one sample in a study of shared clonotypes between healthy human individuals. TCRdb keeps only in-frame clones here, not all; method: immunoSEQ multiplex PCR. The table lists some 1,100,000 clones, 78% of them singletons. The sample was memory CD4+ T cells from PBMCs. Subset defined: CD45RA-negative fraction. These receptors came from a man aged 18 to 30 in good health. Some clones in this sample may be carry-over from other donors' samples.

This chain's CDR3 is CASSVGYITTNEKLFF. Here the CDR3 DNA reads TGTGCCAGCAGCGTAGGGTACATAACAACTAATGAAAAACTGTTTTTT. The chain carries TRBV9 and TRBJ1-4, with no clear D. V lost 0 bases to trimming and J lost 0 bases, with 9 bases between them. Germline CDR1 and CDR2: SGDLS and YYNGEE. The CDR3 loop spans 16 amino acids.

This clone was recorded many times. Other DNA sequences of this sample code for an identical CDR3. The gene calls are TRBV6-5 and TRBJ1-1, with TRBD1 as a possible D gene (5 bases). Germline CDR1 is MNHEY and CDR2 is SVGAGI. The V end was cut by 0 bases, the J end by 1 base, with 6 bases between. There are 14 residues in the CDR3. CDR3 nucleotides: TGTGCCAGCAGTTACTCTACAGGGAACACTGAAGCTTTCTTT. Translating gives CASSYSTGNTEAFF.

On this clone: Within the sample, other DNA sequences also encode this same CDR3. The chain couples TRBV15 to TRBJ2-3, with D hard to call. CDR1 is LNHNV and CDR2 is YYDKDF in the germline V gene (reference sequence). This CDR3 comprises 12 residues. Trimming took off 0 bases at V and 5 bases at J, with 3 bases between the two ends. The CDR3 spells CATSRDVDTQYF. CDR3 sequence (DNA): TGTGCCACCAGCAGAGACGTAGATACGCAGTATTTT.